This T cell receptor beta chain came from a study of blood T cell repertoires in COVID-19. Study at large: The origin of the acute and convalescent COVID-19 samples was the United States, Italy and Spain. Sources were T cells, B-cell-depleted T cells, or PBMCs; the material itself was cDNA or gDNA.

Libraries were prepared by immunoSEQ multiplex PCR; TCRdb keeps only in-frame clonotypes and omits some of them. The table shows about 670,000 clones, with 90% occurring only once. Germline CDR1 LGHDT, CDR2 YNNKEL (reference sequence). The CDR3 has 15 residues. V was clipped by 1 base and J by 4 bases; unmatched bases: 3. The chain recombines TRBV3-1 (or the pseudogene TRBV3-2) with TRBJ2-2; 7 nucleotides match TRBD1. The TCR originated in a young woman with acute or convalescent COVID-19. The material sequenced was peripheral blood. DNA for the CDR3: TGTGCCAGCAGCCAAGGGACAGGATTCACCGGGGAGCTGTTTTTT. It yields the protein CASSQGTGFTGELFF.